This TCR beta chain was found in a study of CD8+ T cells in alopecia areata. CDR1 and CDR2 from the germline V gene are MNHEY and SMNVEV (reference sequence). The CDR3 loop spans 14 amino acids. Trimming removed 3 bases at V and 4 bases at J, with 12 bases between. Extraction of RNA preceded its reverse transcription into cDNA, which served as the sequencing template. TCRdb keeps only in-frame clones here, not all; method: immunoSEQ multiplex PCR. The sample lists 23,000 or so clones, approximately 52% seen once, with under 35% in the top ten. The clonotype originates from a human donor with alopecia areata. Material: NKG2D-high CD8+ T cells sorted from blood. This chain links TRBV27 with TRBJ1-1; the D gene is possibly TRBD1 (6 bases). CDR3 protein: CASSLVGGATEAFF. The CDR3 DNA reads as TGTGCCAGCAGTTTGGTGGGGGGGGCCACTGAAGCTTTCTTT.